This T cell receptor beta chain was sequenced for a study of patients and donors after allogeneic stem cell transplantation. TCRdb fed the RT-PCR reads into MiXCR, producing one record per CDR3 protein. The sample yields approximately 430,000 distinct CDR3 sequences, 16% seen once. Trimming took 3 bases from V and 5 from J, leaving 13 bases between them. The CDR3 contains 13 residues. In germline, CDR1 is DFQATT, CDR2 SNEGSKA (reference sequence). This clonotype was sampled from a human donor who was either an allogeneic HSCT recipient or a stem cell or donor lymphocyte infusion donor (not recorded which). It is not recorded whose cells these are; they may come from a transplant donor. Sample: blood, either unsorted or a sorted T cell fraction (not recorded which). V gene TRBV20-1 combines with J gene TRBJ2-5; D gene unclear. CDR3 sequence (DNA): TGCAGTGCTAGTTCCGGGTTGGGGGAGACCCAGTACTTC. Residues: CSASSGLGETQYF.